The clone carrying this T cell receptor beta chain was seen many times. The data were taken from a study of Graves' ophthalmopathy and Graves' hyperthyroidism. Study as a whole: Peripheral blood was gathered at first diagnosis, ahead of any treatment whatsoever.

This CDR3 region has 16 residues. V was clipped by 2 bases and J by 2 bases, with 15 bases between them. Germline loops: CDR1 MNHNS, CDR2 SASEGT. Investigators amplified TCR beta CDR3 regions from RNA transcripts. First-round RT-PCR relied on HTBI primers, and a second-round multiplex PCR came next. TCRdb fed the multiplex PCR reads into MiXCR, producing one record per CDR3 protein. The sample has roughly 500,000 distinct CDR3 sequences; roughly an eighth are singletons. Sequencing input: blood. This receptor was taken from a woman in her twenties or thirties with Graves' ophthalmopathy. The genes are TRBV6-1 and TRBJ1-1; D gene ambiguous. Here the CDR3 reads CASSELFGTDNTEAFF. The CDR3 DNA reads as TGTGCCAGCAGTGAATTATTCGGAACAGATAACACTGAAGCTTTCTTT.